A selection of T cell receptor beta chains follows, all from one sample in a study of vaccination and CD4 T cells after COVID-19. From the PCR reads, TCRdb called clonotypes with MiXCR, one entry per CDR3 protein. There are some 20,000 distinct CDR3 sequences in the sample; 55% occur only once, and 16% lies in the top ten. The antigens of these receptors remain unknown. The source material was CD4+ T cells from blood, cultured in vitro. The source of these receptors is a human donor who had recovered from COVID-19. CDR3s include the opening cysteine and the closing phenylalanine or tryptophan. D genes are given only for firm matches. Size is omitted from some rows. Given values are once, few, many or a class for expanded clones.

J gene: TRBJ1-2
clone size: few
D gene: TRBD1
V gene: TRBV7-9
CDR3 protein: CASSFRQGDGYTF
CDR3 DNA: TGTGCCAGCAGTTTTAGACAGGGTGATGGCTACACCTTC

J gene: TRBJ2-3
clone size: .
D gene: TRBD1
V gene: TRBV3-1
CDR3 protein: CASSRGTGKHDTQYF
CDR3 DNA: TGTGCCAGCAGCCGAGGGACAGGAAAGCATGATACGCAGTATTTT

J gene: TRBJ1-6
clone size: .
D gene: .
V gene: TRBV11-2
CDR3 protein: CASSLDAERGVARLNSPLHF
CDR3 DNA: TGTGCCAGCAGCTTAGACGCGGAAAGGGGGGTGGCAAGACTTAATTCACCCCTCCACTTT

J gene: TRBJ2-2
clone size: few
D gene: .
V gene: TRBV7-8
CDR3 protein: CASSLRRGYTGELFF
CDR3 DNA: TGTGCCAGCAGCTTACGCAGGGGATACACCGGGGAGCTGTTTTTT

J gene: TRBJ2-7
clone size: .
D gene: TRBD2
V gene: TRBV7-2
CDR3 protein: CASSTIYSGVRPYEQYF
CDR3 DNA: TGTGCCAGCAGCACCATTTATAGCGGGGTAAGACCCTACGAGCAGTACTTC

J gene: TRBJ1-4
clone size: .
D gene: .
V gene: TRBV10-1
CDR3 protein: CASSAGQTNEKLFF
CDR3 DNA: TGCGCCAGCAGCGCCGGGCAGACTAATGAAAAACTGTTTTTT

J gene: TRBJ2-6
clone size: .
D gene: .
V gene: TRBV28
CDR3 protein: CASSLLRSQGYGANVLTF
CDR3 DNA: TGTGCCAGCAGTTTACTTCGGTCACAGGGTTATGGGGCCAACGTCCTGACTTTC

J gene: TRBJ1-6
clone size: .
D gene: TRBD1
V gene: TRBV6-2/TRBV6-3
CDR3 protein: CASGTGGSPLHF
CDR3 DNA: TGTGCCAGCGGGACAGGGGGATCACCCCTCCACTTT

J gene: TRBJ1-5
clone size: few
D gene: .
V gene: TRBV6-5
CDR3 protein: CASSYSRDNQPQHF
CDR3 DNA: TGTGCCAGCAGTTACTCAAGGGACAATCAGCCCCAGCATTTT

J gene: TRBJ2-1
clone size: .
D gene: .
V gene: TRBV20-1
CDR3 protein: CSATTQGGSSYNEQFF
CDR3 DNA: TGCAGTGCTACGACCCAGGGGGGAAGCTCCTACAATGAGCAGTTCTTC

J gene: TRBJ1-2
clone size: .
D gene: TRBD1
V gene: TRBV27
CDR3 protein: CASSFTGTGVLSFGYTF
CDR3 DNA: TGTGCCAGCAGTTTCACCGGGACAGGGGTCCTCTCTTTTGGCTACACCTTC

J gene: TRBJ1-4
clone size: once
D gene: TRBD1
V gene: TRBV28
CDR3 protein: CASRPGGANEKLFF
CDR3 DNA: TGTGCCAGCAGGCCAGGGGGCGCTAATGAAAAACTGTTTTTT

J gene: TRBJ1-5
clone size: few
D gene: TRBD1
V gene: TRBV28
CDR3 protein: CASVRAGGFQPQHF
CDR3 DNA: TGTGCCAGCGTCCGGGCAGGGGGCTTTCAGCCCCAGCATTTT

J gene: TRBJ2-1
clone size: .
D gene: TRBD1
V gene: TRBV6-1
CDR3 protein: CASSDRGNERFF
CDR3 DNA: TGTGCCAGCAGTGACAGGGGGAATGAGCGGTTCTTC

J gene: TRBJ2-7
clone size: .
D gene: TRBD1
V gene: TRBV18
CDR3 protein: CASSHQDRAPYEQYF
CDR3 DNA: TGTGCCAGCTCACACCAGGACAGGGCCCCCTACGAGCAGTACTTC

J gene: TRBJ2-7
clone size: .
D gene: TRBD1
V gene: TRBV6-1
CDR3 protein: CASSEGDRGGYEQYF
CDR3 DNA: TGTGCCAGCAGTGAAGGGGACAGGGGGGGCTACGAGCAGTACTTC

J gene: TRBJ2-2
clone size: .
D gene: TRBD2
V gene: TRBV2
CDR3 protein: CASSGRAGVDTGELFF
CDR3 DNA: TGTGCCAGCAGTGGTCGGGCGGGAGTTGACACCGGGGAGCTGTTTTTT

J gene: TRBJ1-1
clone size: .
D gene: .
V gene: TRBV19
CDR3 protein: CASTQSGGHKNTEAFF
CDR3 DNA: TGTGCCAGTACCCAATCAGGCGGACACAAAAACACTGAAGCTTTCTTT

J gene: TRBJ1-1
clone size: .
D gene: .
V gene: TRBV20-1
CDR3 protein: CSASLPARSNTEAFF
CDR3 DNA: TGCAGTGCTAGTTTGCCCGCTAGGTCGAACACTGAAGCTTTCTTT

J gene: TRBJ2-5
clone size: few
D gene: TRBD2
V gene: TRBV6-1
CDR3 protein: CASRHGGLAGSGETQYF
CDR3 DNA: TGTGCCAGCAGGCACGGAGGACTAGCGGGGAGCGGAGAGACCCAGTACTTC

J gene: TRBJ2-3
clone size: .
D gene: TRBD2
V gene: TRBV11-3
CDR3 protein: CASTHRLAGPTDTQYF
CDR3 DNA: TGTGCCAGCACCCACCGGCTAGCGGGCCCCACAGATACGCAGTATTTT

J gene: TRBJ2-5
clone size: once
D gene: .
V gene: TRBV20-1
CDR3 protein: CSARDGLQETQYF
CDR3 DNA: TGCAGTGCTAGAGATGGCCTACAAGAGACCCAGTACTTC

J gene: TRBJ2-7
clone size: few
D gene: .
V gene: TRBV20-1
CDR3 protein: CSASLPNSYEQYF
CDR3 DNA: TGCAGTGCTAGTCTGCCGAACTCCTACGAGCAGTACTTC

J gene: TRBJ2-2
clone size: once
D gene: TRBD2
V gene: TRBV6-4
CDR3 protein: CASSDIAGVSTGELFF
CDR3 DNA: TGTGCCAGCTCTGATATAGCGGGAGTAAGCACCGGGGAGCTGTTTTTT

J gene: TRBJ1-1
clone size: .
D gene: TRBD1
V gene: TRBV19
CDR3 protein: CASSSGTGGRTEAFF
CDR3 DNA: TGTGCCAGTAGTAGTGGGACAGGGGGCCGAACTGAAGCTTTCTTT

J gene: TRBJ2-6
clone size: .
D gene: .
V gene: TRBV24-1
CDR3 protein: CATSDSDTSGANVLTF
CDR3 DNA: TGTGCCACCAGTGACTCGGACACCTCTGGGGCCAACGTCCTGACTTTC

J gene: TRBJ1-2
clone size: .
D gene: .
V gene: TRBV28
CDR3 protein: CASSLFSGYGYTF
CDR3 DNA: TGTGCCAGCAGTTTATTCTCAGGCTATGGCTACACCTTC

J gene: TRBJ2-2
clone size: .
D gene: TRBD2
V gene: TRBV6-2/TRBV6-3
CDR3 protein: CASKRDSNTGELFF
CDR3 DNA: TGTGCCAGCAAGCGGGATTCGAACACCGGGGAGCTGTTTTTT

J gene: TRBJ1-1
clone size: once
D gene: .
V gene: TRBV20-1
CDR3 protein: CSARLPEGRGPTEAFF
CDR3 DNA: TGCAGTGCTAGACTACCCGAGGGAAGGGGCCCCACTGAAGCTTTCTTT

J gene: TRBJ2-5
clone size: .
D gene: .
V gene: TRBV21-1
CDR3 protein: CARRIEKRGMRLLAGGGQTQYF
CDR3 DNA: TGTGCCAGGCGAATAGAGAAAAGGGGCATGAGGCTACTAGCGGGAGGCGGCCAGACCCAGTACTTC

J gene: TRBJ1-5
clone size: .
D gene: .
V gene: TRBV28
CDR3 protein: CASSSPGVLRNQPQHF
CDR3 DNA: TGTGCCAGCAGTTCCCCCGGGGTCTTACGCAATCAGCCCCAGCATTTT

J gene: TRBJ1-1
clone size: few
D gene: TRBD1
V gene: TRBV2
CDR3 protein: CASRGQLNTEAFF
CDR3 DNA: TGTGCCAGCAGGGGACAGTTGAACACTGAAGCTTTCTTT

J gene: TRBJ1-1
clone size: .
D gene: .
V gene: TRBV29-1
CDR3 protein: CSGTIGVVGNTEAFF
CDR3 DNA: TGCAGCGGCACCATAGGGGTGGTGGGGAACACTGAAGCTTTCTTT

J gene: TRBJ1-1
clone size: few
D gene: .
V gene: TRBV10-2
CDR3 protein: CASSAGVDTEAFF
CDR3 DNA: TGCGCCAGCAGTGCAGGGGTGGACACTGAAGCTTTCTTT

J gene: TRBJ2-5
clone size: .
D gene: TRBD1
V gene: TRBV20-1
CDR3 protein: CSAQTGGQTQYF
CDR3 DNA: TGCAGTGCTCAAACAGGGGGGCAGACCCAGTACTTC

J gene: TRBJ2-1
clone size: once
D gene: .
V gene: TRBV29-1
CDR3 protein: CSGLGAPFNEQFF
CDR3 DNA: TGCAGCGGCCTCGGGGCTCCCTTTAATGAGCAGTTCTTC

J gene: TRBJ1-6
clone size: .
D gene: .
V gene: TRBV25-1
CDR3 protein: CASSESGRNSPLHF
CDR3 DNA: TGTGCCAGCAGTGAATCAGGTAGAAATTCACCCCTCCACTTT

J gene: TRBJ1-1
clone size: .
D gene: .
V gene: TRBV6-4
CDR3 protein: CASSAESGTEAFF
CDR3 DNA: TGTGCCAGCAGCGCGGAAAGTGGGACTGAAGCTTTCTTT

J gene: TRBJ2-3
clone size: .
D gene: TRBD2
V gene: TRBV20-1
CDR3 protein: CSARATSVGADTQYF
CDR3 DNA: TGCAGTGCTCGAGCTACTAGCGTAGGGGCAGATACGCAGTATTTT

J gene: TRBJ1-4
clone size: .
D gene: .
V gene: TRBV15
CDR3 protein: CATSRNEPRNEKLFF
CDR3 DNA: TGTGCCACCAGCAGAAACGAACCGAGGAATGAAAAACTGTTTTTT

J gene: TRBJ1-2
clone size: .
D gene: .
V gene: TRBV25-1
CDR3 protein: CASSPYSNYGYTF
CDR3 DNA: TGTGCCAGCAGTCCCTATTCCAACTATGGCTACACCTTC

J gene: TRBJ2-5
clone size: .
D gene: TRBD1
V gene: TRBV24-1
CDR3 protein: CATSDTGQGQETQYF
CDR3 DNA: TGTGCCACCAGTGACACGGGACAGGGACAAGAGACCCAGTACTTC

J gene: TRBJ2-5
clone size: .
D gene: .
V gene: TRBV6-5
CDR3 protein: CASSYSLEGASGETQYF
CDR3 DNA: TGTGCCAGCAGTTACTCGTTGGAGGGGGCAAGCGGGGAGACCCAGTACTTC

J gene: TRBJ1-2
clone size: .
D gene: .
V gene: TRBV11-3
CDR3 protein: CASSFSANYGYTF
CDR3 DNA: TGTGCCAGCAGCTTTTCAGCAAACTATGGCTACACCTTC

J gene: TRBJ2-2
clone size: .
D gene: .
V gene: TRBV2
CDR3 protein: CASVPGELFF
CDR3 DNA: TGTGCCAGCGTTCCCGGGGAGCTGTTTTTT